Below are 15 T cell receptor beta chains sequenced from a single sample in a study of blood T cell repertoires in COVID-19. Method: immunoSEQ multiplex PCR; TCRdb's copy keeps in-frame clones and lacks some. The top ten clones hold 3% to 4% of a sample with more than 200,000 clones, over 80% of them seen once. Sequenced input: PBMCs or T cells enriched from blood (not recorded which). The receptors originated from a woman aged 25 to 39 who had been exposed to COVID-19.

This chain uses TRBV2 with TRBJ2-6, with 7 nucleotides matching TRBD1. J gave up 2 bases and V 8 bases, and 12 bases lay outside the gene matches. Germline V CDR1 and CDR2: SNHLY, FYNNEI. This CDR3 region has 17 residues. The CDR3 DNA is TGTGCCAGCCTCGGGACAGCAATAAACCCTGGGGCCAACGTCCTGACTTTC. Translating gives CASLGTAINPGANVLTF.

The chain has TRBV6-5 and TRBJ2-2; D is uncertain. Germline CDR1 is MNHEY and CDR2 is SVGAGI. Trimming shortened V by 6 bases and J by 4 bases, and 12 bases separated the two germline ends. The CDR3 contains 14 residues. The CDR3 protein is CASRWAARTGELFF. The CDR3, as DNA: TGTGCCAGCAGGTGGGCTGCACGCACCGGGGAGCTGTTTTTT.

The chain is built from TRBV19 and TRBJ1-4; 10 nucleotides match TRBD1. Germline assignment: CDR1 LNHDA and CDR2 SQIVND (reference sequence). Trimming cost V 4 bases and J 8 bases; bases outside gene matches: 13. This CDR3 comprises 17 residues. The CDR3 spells CASSRGQGTVRGEKLFF. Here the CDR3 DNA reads TGTGCCAGTAGTAGGGGACAGGGGACCGTCCGGGGGGAAAAACTGTTTTTT.

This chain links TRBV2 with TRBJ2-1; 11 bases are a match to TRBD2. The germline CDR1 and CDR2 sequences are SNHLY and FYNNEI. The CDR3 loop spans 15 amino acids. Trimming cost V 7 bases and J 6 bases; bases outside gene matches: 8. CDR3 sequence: CASTLVAGGPNEQFF. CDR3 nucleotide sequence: TGTGCCAGCACCTTGGTAGCGGGAGGGCCCAATGAGCAGTTCTTC. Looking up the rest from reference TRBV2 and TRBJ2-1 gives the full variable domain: EPEVTQTPSHQVTQMGQEVILRCVPISNHLYFYWYRQILGQKVEFLVSFYNNEISEKSEIFDDQFSVERPDGSNFTLKIRSTKLEDSAMYFCASTLVAGGPNEQFFGPGTRLTVL.

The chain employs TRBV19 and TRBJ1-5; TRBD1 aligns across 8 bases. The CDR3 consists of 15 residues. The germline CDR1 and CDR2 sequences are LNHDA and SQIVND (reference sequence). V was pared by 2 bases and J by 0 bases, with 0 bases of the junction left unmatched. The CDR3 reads CASSITGGSNQPQHF. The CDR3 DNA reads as TGTGCCAGTAGTATAACAGGGGGTAGCAATCAGCCCCAGCATTTT.

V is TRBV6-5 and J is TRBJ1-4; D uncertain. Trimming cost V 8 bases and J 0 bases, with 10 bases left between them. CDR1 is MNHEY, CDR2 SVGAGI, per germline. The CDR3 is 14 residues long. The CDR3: CASRAGTTNEKLFF. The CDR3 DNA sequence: TGTGCCAGCCGGGCGGGGACAACTAATGAAAAACTGTTTTTT.

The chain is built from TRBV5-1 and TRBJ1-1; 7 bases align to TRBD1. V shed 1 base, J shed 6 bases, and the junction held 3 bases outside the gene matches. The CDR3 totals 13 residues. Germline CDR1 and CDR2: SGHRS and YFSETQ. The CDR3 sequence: CASSLIQGAEAFF. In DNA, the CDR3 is TGCGCCAGCAGCTTGATTCAGGGGGCTGAAGCTTTCTTT.

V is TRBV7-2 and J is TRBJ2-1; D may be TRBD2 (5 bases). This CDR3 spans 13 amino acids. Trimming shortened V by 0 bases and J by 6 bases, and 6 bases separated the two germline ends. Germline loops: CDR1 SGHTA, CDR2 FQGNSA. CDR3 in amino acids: CASSLAGVNEQFF. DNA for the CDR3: TGTGCCAGCAGCTTAGCGGGAGTCAATGAGCAGTTCTTC. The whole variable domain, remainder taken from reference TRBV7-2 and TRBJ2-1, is GAGVSQSPSNKVTEKGKDVELRCDPISGHTALYWYRQSLGQGLEFLIYFQGNSAPDKSGLPSDRFSAERTGGSVSTLTIQRTQQEDSAVYLCASSLAGVNEQFFGPGTRLTVL.

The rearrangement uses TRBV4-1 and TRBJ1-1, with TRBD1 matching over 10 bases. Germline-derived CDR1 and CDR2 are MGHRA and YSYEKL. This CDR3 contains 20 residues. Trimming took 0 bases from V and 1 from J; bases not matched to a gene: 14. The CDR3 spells CASSQETQDRGSRWNTEAFF. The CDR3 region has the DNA TGCGCCAGCAGCCAAGAAACTCAGGACAGGGGGAGTAGGTGGAACACTGAAGCTTTCTTT.

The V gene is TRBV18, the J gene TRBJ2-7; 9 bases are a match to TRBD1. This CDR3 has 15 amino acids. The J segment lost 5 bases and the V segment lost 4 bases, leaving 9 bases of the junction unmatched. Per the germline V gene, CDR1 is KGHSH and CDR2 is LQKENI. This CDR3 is CASSLQDRGLHEQYF. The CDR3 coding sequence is TGTGCCAGCTCACTTCAGGACAGGGGATTGCACGAGCAGTACTTC.

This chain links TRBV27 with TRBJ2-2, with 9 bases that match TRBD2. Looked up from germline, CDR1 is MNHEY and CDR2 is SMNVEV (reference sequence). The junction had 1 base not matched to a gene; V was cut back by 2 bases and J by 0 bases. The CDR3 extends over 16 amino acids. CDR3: CASSLRLAANTGELFF. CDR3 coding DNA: TGTGCCAGCAGTTTACGACTAGCGGCGAACACCGGGGAGCTGTTTTTT.

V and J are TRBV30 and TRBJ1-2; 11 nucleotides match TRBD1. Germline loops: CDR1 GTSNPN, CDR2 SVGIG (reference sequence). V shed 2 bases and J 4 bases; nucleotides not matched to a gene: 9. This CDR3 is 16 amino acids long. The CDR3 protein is CAWSSGTGGKSYGYTF. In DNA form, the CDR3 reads TGTGCCTGGAGTTCCGGGACAGGGGGTAAATCCTATGGCTACACCTTC.

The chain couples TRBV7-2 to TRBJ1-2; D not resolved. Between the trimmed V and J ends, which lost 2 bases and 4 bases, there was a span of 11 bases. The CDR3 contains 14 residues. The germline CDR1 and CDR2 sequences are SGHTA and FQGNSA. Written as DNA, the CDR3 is TGTGCCAGCAGCTTATCTCTGGGGAGCTATGGCTACACCTTC. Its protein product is CASSLSLGSYGYTF.

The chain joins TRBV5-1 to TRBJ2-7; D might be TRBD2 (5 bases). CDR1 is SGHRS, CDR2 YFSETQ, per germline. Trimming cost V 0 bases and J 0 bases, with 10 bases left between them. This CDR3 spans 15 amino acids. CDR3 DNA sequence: TGCGCCAGCAGCTTGGGAGCGGTGAGCTCCTACGAGCAGTACTTC. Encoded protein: CASSLGAVSSYEQYF.

The CDR3 is CASSSADSSSGNTIYF. The CDR3, as DNA: TGTGCCAGCAGTTCCGCCGACTCCTCTTCTGGAAACACCATATATTTT. V and J are TRBV28 and TRBJ1-3; no firm D call. This CDR3 region has 16 residues. Germline loops: CDR1 MDHEN, CDR2 SYDVKM. With 4 bases removed from V and 1 base from J, the gap between germline ends came to 14 bases.